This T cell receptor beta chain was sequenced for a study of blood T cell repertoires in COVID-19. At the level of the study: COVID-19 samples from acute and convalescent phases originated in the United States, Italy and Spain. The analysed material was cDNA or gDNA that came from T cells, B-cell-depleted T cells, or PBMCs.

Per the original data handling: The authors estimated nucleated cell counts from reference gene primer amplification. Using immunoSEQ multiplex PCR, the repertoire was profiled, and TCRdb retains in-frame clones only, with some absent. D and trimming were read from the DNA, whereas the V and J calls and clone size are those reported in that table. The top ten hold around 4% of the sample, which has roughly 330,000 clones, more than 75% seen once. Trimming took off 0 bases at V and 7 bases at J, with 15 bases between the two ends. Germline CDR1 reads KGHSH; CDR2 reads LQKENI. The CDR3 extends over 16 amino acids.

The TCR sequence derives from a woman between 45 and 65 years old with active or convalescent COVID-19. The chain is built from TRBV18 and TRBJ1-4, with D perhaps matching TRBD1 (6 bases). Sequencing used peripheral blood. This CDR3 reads CASSPPRPGEVEKLFF. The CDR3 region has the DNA TGTGCCAGCTCACCACCACGTCCAGGGGAAGTTGAAAAACTGTTTTTT.